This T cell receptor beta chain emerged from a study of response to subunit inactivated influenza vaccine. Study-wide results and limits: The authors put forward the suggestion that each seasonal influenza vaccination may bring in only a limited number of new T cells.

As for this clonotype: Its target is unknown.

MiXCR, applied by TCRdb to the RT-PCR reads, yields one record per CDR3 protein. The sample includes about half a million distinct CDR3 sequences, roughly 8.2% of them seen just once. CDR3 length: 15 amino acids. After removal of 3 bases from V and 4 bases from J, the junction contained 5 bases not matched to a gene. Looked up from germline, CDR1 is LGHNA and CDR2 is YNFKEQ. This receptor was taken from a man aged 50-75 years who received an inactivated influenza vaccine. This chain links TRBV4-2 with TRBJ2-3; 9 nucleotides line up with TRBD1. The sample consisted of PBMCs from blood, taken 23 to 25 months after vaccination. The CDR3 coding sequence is TGTGCCAGCAGCCACCGGGACAGGGAATCAGATACGCAGTATTTT. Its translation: CASSHRDRESDTQYF.